The rows below give T cell receptor beta chains drawn from one sample of a study of metastatic and nonmetastatic thyroid tumors. TCRdb used MiXCR to call clones anew from the PCR reads. In the table there are about 32,000 clones, 33% of which are singletons. Sequencing was carried out using tumor tissue. Receptors were obtained from a female donor with papillary thyroid cancer or a benign thyroid nodule (not recorded which). Some clones in this sample may be carry-over from other donors' samples. The CDR3 runs from the conserved cysteine through the conserved F or W. Each record gives: CDR3 length, J gene, V gene, clone size, D gene, CDR3 DNA, CDR3 protein. D genes are given only for firm matches. Clone size, where shown, is once, few, many, or a class for clones that have expanded.

11,TRBJ2-7,TRBV20-1,NA,TRBD1,TGCAGTGCACGACAGGGCTACGAGCAGTACTTC,CSARQGYEQYF
16,TRBJ2-3,TRBV5-1,once,NA,TGCGCCAGCACTCCGGCCGGAGGGGGGGGCACAGATACGCAGTATTTT,CASTPAGGGGTDTQYF
16,TRBJ2-2,TRBV5-1,NA,NA,TGCGCCAGCAGCCCCTTGGGCGCTAGCGCCGGCGGGGAGCTGTTTTTT,CASSPLGASAGGELFF
16,TRBJ1-6,TRBV6-1,few,NA,TGTGCCAGCAGTGAAGTACGGCGAATCTATAATTCACCCCTCCACTTT,CASSEVRRIYNSPLHF
14,TRBJ1-2,TRBV5-4,medium-sized,TRBD1,TGTGCCAGCAGCCCGGGACAGGGGAACTATGGCTACACCTTC,CASSPGQGNYGYTF
17,TRBJ2-3,TRBV5-1,NA,TRBD2,TGCGCCAGCCACAGCCCTTCCGGGACTAGCGGCACAGATACGCAGTATTTT,CASHSPSGTSGTDTQYF
17,TRBJ2-3,TRBV30,once,TRBD2,TGTGCCTGGAGTGTACAGAGCGGGGGGCCGGACACAGATACGCAGTATTTT,CAWSVQSGGPDTDTQYF
18,TRBJ2-1,TRBV18,NA,NA,TGTGCCAGCTCACCACAGGGGAGTGGAACAACAACGTTCACTGAGCAGTTCTTC,CASSPQGSGTTTFTEQFF
15,TRBJ1-5,TRBV7-2,NA,NA,TGTGCCAGCAGCCCAGGGGTCGGCAATAATCAGCCCCAGCATTTT,CASSPGVGNNQPQHF
14,TRBJ2-2,TRBV5-5,once,TRBD1,TGTGCCAGCAGCCTACAGGGGTACACCGGGGAGCTGTTTTTT,CASSLQGYTGELFF
14,TRBJ2-7,TRBV6-5,few,NA,TGTGCCAGCAGTTACTCGATTGGAAAAGTAGAGCAGTACTTC,CASSYSIGKVEQYF
19,TRBJ1-5,TRBV2,NA,TRBD1,TGTGCCAGCAGTGAAGTCTGGGACAGGGACATAGGTGGCAATCAGCCCCAGCATTTT,CASSEVWDRDIGGNQPQHF
13,TRBJ1-6,TRBV6-2/TRBV6-3,few,NA,TGTGCCAGCAGTTCGACCTCCGGTTCACCCCTCCACTTT,CASSSTSGSPLHF
12,TRBJ2-7,TRBV2,few,NA,TGTGCCAGCAGTATCGACAGTGACGAGCAGTACTTC,CASSIDSDEQYF
13,TRBJ2-3,TRBV27,few,NA,TGTGCCAGCAGTTTATCTTCCAAAGATACGCAGTATTTT,CASSLSSKDTQYF
15,TRBJ2-7,TRBV4-1,NA,NA,TGCGCCAGCAGTCAAGGAGAATTTACCCCCCGCGAGCAGTACTTC,CASSQGEFTPREQYF